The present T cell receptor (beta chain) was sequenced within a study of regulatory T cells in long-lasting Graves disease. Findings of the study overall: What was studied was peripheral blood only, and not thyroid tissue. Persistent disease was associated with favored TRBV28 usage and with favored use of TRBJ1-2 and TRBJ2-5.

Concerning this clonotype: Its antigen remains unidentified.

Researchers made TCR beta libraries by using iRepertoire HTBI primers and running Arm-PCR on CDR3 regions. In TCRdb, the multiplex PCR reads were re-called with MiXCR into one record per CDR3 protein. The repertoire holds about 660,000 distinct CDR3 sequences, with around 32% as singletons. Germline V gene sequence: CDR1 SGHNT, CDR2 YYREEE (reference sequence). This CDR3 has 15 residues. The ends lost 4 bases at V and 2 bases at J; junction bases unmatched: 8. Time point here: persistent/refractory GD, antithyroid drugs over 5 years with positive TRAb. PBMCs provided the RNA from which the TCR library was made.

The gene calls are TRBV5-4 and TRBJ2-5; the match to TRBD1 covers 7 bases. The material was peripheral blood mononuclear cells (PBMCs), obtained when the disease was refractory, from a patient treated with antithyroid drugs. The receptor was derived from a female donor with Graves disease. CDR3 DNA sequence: TGTGCCAGCAGCGCATGGACAGGAGCACAAGAGACCCAGTACTTC. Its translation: CASSAWTGAQETQYF.